This TCR beta chain came from a study of cytomegalovirus exposure and HLA in healthy donors. Study results and limitations: An analysis that came later showed most CMV-associated TCR beta chains appearing HLA-restricted. The study designated around 150 TCR beta chains cytomegalovirus-associated.

CDR1 and CDR2 (germline): SGHVS, FQNEAQ. With 5 bases clipped from V and 3 bases from J, the junction kept 9 bases outside the gene matches. The CDR3 spans 15 residues. 13 Jbeta primers and 60 Vbeta primers were used for the PCR. TCRdb's table, derived via immunoSEQ multiplex PCR, lists solely in-frame clones and lacks some. The table has about 150,000 clones, 65% to 75% seen once. This clone came up a few times. The antigen is undetermined. The TCR was taken from a man aged 18 to 29 in good health and CMV-seronegative. The sample consisted of PBMCs. The J gene is TRBJ1-1, the V gene TRBV7-8; TRBD1 matches at 7 bases. CDR3 sequence (DNA): TGTGCCAGCAGCCTTAGGGGACAGCTGGACACTGAAGCTTTCTTT. Translated, it gives CASSLRGQLDTEAFF.